The 24 T cell receptor beta chains reported below all come from one sample, sequenced in a study of blood T cells in healthy people across ages. Combining a sample-barcoded 5' primer with a J-beta primer mix, a second PCR ran for 7 to 11 cycles. TCRdb analysed the 5' RACE reads with MiXCR anew, one entry per CDR3 protein. This table has hundreds of thousands of distinct CDR3 sequences, approximately 25% appearing once. This same sample was also part of a study on T cells of mothers and their children.

Sequenced sample: blood. Source of these receptors: a boy aged 5 to 17 in good health.

This rearrangement joins TRBV14 to TRBJ2-2; TRBD2 might be the D (6 bases). Germline assignment: CDR1 SGHDN and CDR2 FVKESK. The CDR3 consists of 16 residues. Trimming removed 0 bases at V and 5 bases at J, with 13 bases between. This chain's CDR3 is CASSQDAGRWTGELFF. The CDR3 DNA is TGTGCCAGCAGCCAAGATGCGGGGCGTTGGACCGGGGAGCTGTTTTTT.

This clonotype appeared a few times. V and J are TRBV20-1 and TRBJ2-5; D is perhaps TRBD1 or TRBD2 (7 bases each). Deletions cut 3 bases from V and 2 bases from J, with 16 bases between. The CDR3 is made up of 15 amino acids. The germline V gene has CDR1 DFQATT and CDR2 SNEGSKA (reference sequence). DNA for the CDR3: TGCAGTGCTAGGACCGGGACAGCGGGACAAGAGACCCAGTACTTC. It codes for CSARTGTAGQETQYF.

This chain links TRBV9 with TRBJ2-1, with D perhaps matching TRBD1 (5 bases). The germline V gene has CDR1 SGDLS and CDR2 YYNGEE. This CDR3 is 14 amino acids long. The ends were cut back, 0 bases at V and 8 bases at J, with 12 bases in the middle. The CDR3 DNA reads as TGTGCCAGCAGCGTAGGCTCAGGGTTGGATGAGCAGTTCTTC. Amino acids: CASSVGSGLDEQFF.

This clonotype was seen more than once but under ten times. This chain uses TRBV29-1 with TRBJ1-1; weak D call: TRBD1 (6 bases). Trimming cost V 4 bases and J 5 bases, with 17 bases left between them. This CDR3 spans 14 amino acids. CDR1 SQVTM and CDR2 ANQGSEA come from the germline V gene. CDR3 protein: CSVGAGVEETEAFF. Written as DNA, the CDR3 is TGCAGCGTTGGAGCAGGGGTCGAAGAAACTGAAGCTTTCTTT.

Notes on this clonotype: Germline is not matched at one junction end, which may reflect a read error. V and J are TRBV6-2 or TRBV6-3 and TRBJ1-1; 8 bases agree with TRBD1. The CDR3 runs to 14 residues. CDR1 and CDR2 (germline): MNHEY, SVGEGT. The CDR3 here is CASSSGGLKTEAFF. The CDR3 DNA follows: TGTGCCAGCAGTTCAGGGGGCTTGAAGACTGAAGCTTTCTTT.

This clonotype was seen a few times. The chain combines TRBV15 with TRBJ1-1; D remains unclear. The length of the CDR3 is 15 residues. CDR1 and CDR2 from the germline V gene are LNHNV and YYDKDF (reference sequence). V dropped 1 base and J dropped 6 bases, with 15 bases sitting between them. CDR3 nucleotides: TGTGCCACCAGCAGAGTCGCACAAAGGGCGGCTGAAGCTTTCTTT. This translates into CATSRVAQRAAEAFF.

V is TRBV5-4 and J is TRBJ2-1, with 7 bases fitting TRBD1. This CDR3 spans 14 amino acids. The V gene end was trimmed by 2 bases and the J gene end by 3 bases; junction bases not matched to a gene: 2. Germline lookup yields CDR1 SGHNT and CDR2 YYREEE (reference sequence). For the CDR3, the DNA is TGTGCCAGCAGCTTCGGGACAGTCTACAATGAGCAGTTCTTC. This sequence encodes CASSFGTVYNEQFF.

Remarks on this clonotype: Mismatch with germline at one junction end may stem from a read error. This chain uses TRBV6-6 with TRBJ2-5; D remains unclear. This CDR3 is built from 15 residues. Germline lookup yields CDR1 MNHNY and CDR2 SVGAGI (reference sequence). CDR3 nucleotide sequence: TGCGCCAGCAGTTACTCATTAGCCCCAAGAGCGACCCAGTACTTC. Protein: CASSYSLAPRATQYF.

The chain is built from TRBV24-1 and TRBJ1-5; no reliable D call. This CDR3 comprises 15 residues. Trimming cost V 3 bases and J 0 bases, with 8 bases left between them. Germline V gene lookup returns CDR1 KGHDR and CDR2 SFDVKD. CDR3 region: CATSDATTSNQPQHF. The CDR3 nucleotides read TGTGCCACCAGTGATGCGACAACTAGCAATCAGCCCCAGCATTTT.

The chain uses TRBV4-1 and TRBJ1-4, with D unresolved. The ends were cut back, 5 bases at V and 0 bases at J, with 13 bases in the middle. The CDR3 has 16 residues. Germline V gene lookup returns CDR1 MGHRA and CDR2 YSYEKL. This chain's CDR3 is CASSNQGEATNEKLFF. In nucleotides, the CDR3 is TGCGCCAGCAGCAATCAAGGAGAAGCAACTAATGAAAAACTGTTTTTT.

This chain uses TRBV25-1 with TRBJ1-1; 9 nucleotides line up with TRBD1. V was clipped by 2 bases and J by 0 bases; unmatched bases: 7. The CDR3 totals 17 residues. Germline CDR1 reads MGHDK; CDR2 reads SYGVNS. In DNA, the CDR3 is TGTGCCAGCAGTGAAGCTGGGACAGGGCTGATGAACACTGAAGCTTTCTTT. The encoded protein is CASSEAGTGLMNTEAFF.

The chain carries TRBV6-2 or TRBV6-3 and TRBJ1-1; no definite D call. Per the germline V gene, CDR1 is MNHEY and CDR2 is SVGEGT. With 6 bases removed from V and 0 bases from J, the gap between germline ends came to 11 bases. The CDR3 loop spans 14 amino acids. CDR3 sequence (DNA): TGTGCCAGCAGCGGAGTACACGTGAACACTGAAGCTTTCTTT. Its translation is CASSGVHVNTEAFF.

The table lists this clonotype with a few counts. The gene calls are TRBV7-9 and TRBJ2-5, with 10 bases that match TRBD1. CDR3 length: 14 residues. V gave up 6 bases and J gave up 5 bases; unmatched junction bases: 6. The germline CDR1 and CDR2 sequences are SEHNR and FQNEAQ (reference sequence). The CDR3, as DNA: TGTGCCAGCAGTAAGACAGGGGGCTGGGAGACCCAGTACTTC. This sequence encodes CASSKTGGWETQYF. The whole variable domain, remainder taken from reference TRBV7-9 and TRBJ2-5, is DTGVSQNPRHKITKRGQNVTFRCDPISEHNRLYWYRQTLGQGPEFLTYFQNEAQLEKSRLLSDRFSAERPKGSFSTLEIQRTEQGDSAMYLCASSKTGGWETQYFGPGTRLLVL.

V and J are TRBV7-8 and TRBJ2-5; 7 bases line up with TRBD2. J was trimmed by 5 bases and V by 0 bases; bases with no gene match: 9. Germline V lookup: CDR1 SGHVS, CDR2 FQNEAQ. This CDR3 spans 16 amino acids. CDR3 coding DNA: TGTGCCAGCAGCTTAGCGGGCGGGAGATCGGGTGAGACCCAGTACTTC. This codes for CASSLAGGRSGETQYF.

This clonotype turned up a few times. The rearrangement joins TRBV7-9 to TRBJ1-4, with D possibly TRBD1 on 5 matching bases. The germline V gene has CDR1 SEHNR and CDR2 FQNEAQ (reference sequence). Trimming took off 1 base at V and 7 bases at J, with 13 bases between the two ends. The CDR3 spans 15 residues. CDR3 DNA sequence: TGTGCCAGCAGCTTAGGACCGGGGCGAGGTGAAAAACTGTTTTTT. Amino acid sequence: CASSLGPGRGEKLFF.

The chain is built from TRBV7-9 and TRBJ2-7; 7 positions agree with TRBD1. CDR1 SEHNR and CDR2 FQNEAQ come from the germline V gene (reference sequence). The V gene end was trimmed by 5 bases and the J gene end by 4 bases; junction bases not matched to a gene: 11. The CDR3 is 15 residues long. The CDR3 loop is CASSPTRQGRYEQYF. CDR3 bases: TGTGCCAGCAGCCCCACCCGACAGGGAAGGTACGAGCAGTACTTC.

The V call is TRBV29-1, the J call TRBJ2-1, with 12 bases aligning to TRBD2. CDR3 length: 18 residues. Germline lookup yields CDR1 SQVTM and CDR2 ANQGSEA. The J segment lost 0 bases and the V segment lost 4 bases, leaving 10 bases of the junction unmatched. The CDR3: CSVAGLAGPPSSYNEQFF. The CDR3 coding sequence is TGCAGCGTTGCTGGACTAGCGGGGCCCCCGAGCTCCTACAATGAGCAGTTCTTC.

The genes are TRBV11-2 and TRBJ2-3; the match to TRBD2 covers 10 bases. CDR3 size: 18 residues. CDR1 and CDR2 (germline): SGHAT, FQNNGV. Trimming cost V 2 bases and J 5 bases; bases outside gene matches: 13. For the CDR3, the DNA is TGTGCCAGCAGCTTATTTGGACTAGCGGCGAGGGGTGTAGATACGCAGTATTTT. It encodes CASSLFGLAARGVDTQYF.

The table lists this clonotype with a few counts. The chain recombines TRBV7-9 with TRBJ2-1, with D possibly matching TRBD1 (6 bases). Germline V lookup: CDR1 SEHNR, CDR2 FQNEAQ (reference sequence). The CDR3 is 16 residues long. Deletions cut 4 bases from V and 3 bases from J, with 16 bases between. This CDR3 is CASSSGTLLVYNEQFF. The DNA of the CDR3 is TGTGCCAGCAGCTCCGGGACACTCCTTGTCTACAATGAGCAGTTCTTC.

This clonotype showed up just a few times. The J gene is TRBJ2-5, the V gene TRBV21-1; the DNA was not compared with TRBD2, the D call given in the table. TRBV21-1 is listed as a pseudogene. CDR3 size: 15 residues. The CDR3 nucleotides are TGTGCCAGCAGCCCGCGACTAGCGGGGTCGGAGACCCAGTACTTC. Protein product: CASSPRLAGSETQYF.

In nucleotides, the CDR3 is TGCAGTGCTAGAGACGACAGGGGACTCATGAACACTGAAGCTTTCTTT. Translated: CSARDDRGLMNTEAFF. The gene calls are TRBV20-1 and TRBJ1-1, with TRBD1 identical over 8 bases. This CDR3 comprises 16 residues. J was trimmed by 0 bases and V by 0 bases; bases with no gene match: 6. Looked up from germline, CDR1 is DFQATT and CDR2 is SNEGSKA (reference sequence).

The rearrangement uses TRBV29-1 and TRBJ2-5; TRBD1 agrees at 8 bases. This CDR3 contains 17 residues. CDR1 is SQVTM, CDR2 ANQGSEA, per germline. Losses at the gene ends were 0 bases for V and 0 bases for J; bases not matched to a gene: 9. The CDR3 sequence: CSVEDMNRDRYQETQYF. CDR3 DNA sequence: TGCAGCGTTGAAGATATGAACCGGGACAGGTACCAAGAGACCCAGTACTTC.

The chain has TRBV6-5 and TRBJ2-2; weak D call: TRBD2 (5 bases). This CDR3 is 13 amino acids long. Trimming pared 7 bases from V and 7 bases from J, leaving 13 bases between. Germline CDR1 is MNHEY and CDR2 is SVGAGI. CDR3 nucleotide sequence: TGTGCCAGCAAGAGCGGTTATGGCGGGGAGCTGTTTTTT. Protein sequence: CASKSGYGGELFF.

In this sample, this clonotype turned up a few times. The chain links TRBV15 to TRBJ2-1; no clear D gene. The V gene's germline CDR1 is LNHNV and CDR2 YYDKDF (reference sequence). Deletions cut 1 base from V and 4 bases from J, with 5 bases between. The CDR3 runs to 13 residues. The CDR3, as DNA: TGTGCCACCAGCAGAGGGCTATACAATGAGCAGTTCTTC. This sequence encodes CATSRGLYNEQFF.